This T cell receptor (beta chain) is drawn from a study of CXCR3-negative and CXCR3-positive naive CD8 T cells. The CDR3 is made up of 16 amino acids. Germline loops: CDR1 PRHDT, CDR2 FYEKMQ (reference sequence). The libraries of TRB cDNA were constructed through 5' RACE using UMI labels. Following a re-call of the 5' RACE reads, TCRdb has one entry per CDR3 protein and lacks DNA. The data include around 150,000 distinct CDR3 sequences; the top ten clones carry around 0.44%. Overall study findings and caveats: The study found more hydrophobic TRB CDR3s in CXCR3-positive naive cells than in CXCR3-negative naive cells. Naive CXCR3-negative cells resembled naive CXCR3-positive cells in TRBV-TRBJ usage; memory cells differed.

Notes on this clonotype: Its antigen is not known.

V is TRBV13 and J is TRBJ2-1; TCRdb reports TRBD2, a call that lacks DNA to check it against. Sequencing used naive CXCR3+ CD8+ T cells from blood. Subset described: CD45RO-CCR7+CD27+CD95- naive CD8+ T cells expressing CXCR3 (TNR3+). This sequence was found in a human donor in good health. Some clones in this sample may be carry-over from other donors' samples. Here the CDR3 reads CASSWIRTSGDPEQFF.